The 29 T cell receptor beta chains reported below all come from one sample, sequenced in a study of T cell responses to AZD1222 COVID-19 vaccine. Generated by immunoSEQ multiplex PCR, the TCRdb table keeps only in-frame clones and is missing some. The sample lists more than 250,000 clones; approximately 93% were seen once. Specimen: peripheral blood, collected on day 0 of AZD1222 vaccination. The receptors were sampled from an adult in good health.

The rearrangement links TRBV3-1 (or the pseudogene TRBV3-2) to TRBJ2-3; perhaps TRBD1 as D (6 bases). This CDR3 has 13 amino acids. Germline CDR1 LGHDT, CDR2 YNNKEL (reference sequence). V was trimmed by 5 bases and J by 9 bases, leaving 15 bases between them. The CDR3 coding sequence is TGTGCCAGCAGCGAGGTTTCGAGGGGGACGCAGTATTTT. Amino acids: CASSEVSRGTQYF.

The count of this clone is one. V and J are TRBV5-1 and TRBJ2-5, with TRBD2 matching over 8 bases. Germline-derived CDR1 and CDR2 are SGHRS and YFSETQ. The CDR3 is 15 amino acids. V lost 0 bases, J lost 1 base, and 2 bases stayed unmatched. The chain's CDR3 is CASSLAGGVQETQYF. CDR3 DNA: TGCGCCAGCAGCTTGGCCGGGGGGGTCCAAGAGACCCAGTACTTC.

Written as DNA, the CDR3 is TGTGCCAGCAGCCCGTCCGCAGCCAGCTCCTATAATTCACCCCTCCACTTT. The encoded protein is CASSPSAASSYNSPLHF. The J gene is TRBJ1-6, the V gene TRBV4-2; unclear D gene. The CDR3 has 17 amino acids. Germline CDR1 and CDR2: LGHNA and YNFKEQ. Deletions cut 4 bases from V and 0 bases from J, with 13 bases between.

DNA of the CDR3: TGTGCCAGCAGATCGGCGAGGGACTATGGCTACACCTTC. It yields the protein CASRSARDYGYTF. The chain couples TRBV28 to TRBJ1-2, with D hard to call. The CDR3 consists of 13 residues. V lost 6 bases and J 3 bases, leaving 11 bases between the germline ends. CDR1 and CDR2 from the germline V gene are MDHEN and SYDVKM.

The rearrangement uses TRBV11-2 and TRBJ2-7, with D uncertain. V was trimmed by 3 bases and J by 5 bases, leaving 5 bases between them. This CDR3 comprises 11 residues. Germline-derived CDR1 and CDR2 are SGHAT and FQNNGV. This CDR3 reads CASSFGDEQYF. The DNA of the CDR3 is TGTGCCAGCAGCTTTGGTGACGAGCAGTACTTC.

The chain links TRBV27 to TRBJ1-1; possible D gene TRBD1, 6 bases. Germline CDR1 MNHEY, CDR2 SMNVEV (reference sequence). V was cut by 5 bases and J by 4 bases, with 17 bases left in between. The CDR3 covers 15 residues. CDR3 DNA: TGTGCCAGCAGTCGGGCCGGGGGCCTCTCCACTGAAGCTTTCTTT. It is translated as CASSRAGGLSTEAFF.

The chain couples TRBV28 to TRBJ2-7, with D perhaps TRBD1 (5 bases). Trimming cost V 6 bases and J 3 bases, with 12 bases left between them. The CDR3 loop spans 13 amino acids. Germline values: CDR1 MDHEN, CDR2 SYDVKM. CDR3 in amino acids: CASRIGAVYEQYF. The CDR3 nucleotides are TGTGCCAGCAGGATAGGGGCAGTCTACGAGCAGTACTTC.

This rearrangement joins TRBV6-5 to TRBJ1-5, with D possibly TRBD1 on 5 matching bases. Germline V gene lookup returns CDR1 MNHEY and CDR2 SVGAGI. This CDR3 contains 15 residues. The V and J ends lost 7 bases and 4 bases respectively, with 17 bases between them. CDR3 amino acids: CASKLGQGPNQPQHF. Here the CDR3 DNA reads TGTGCCAGCAAGTTGGGGCAGGGACCAAATCAGCCCCAGCATTTT.

The genes are TRBV10-2 and TRBJ1-2; 10 bases line up with TRBD1. Germline assignment: CDR1 WSHSY and CDR2 SAAADI. J gave up 7 bases and V 9 bases, and 8 bases lay outside the gene matches. The CDR3 contains 13 residues. Here the CDR3 reads CASSPDRGGGYTF. CDR3 nucleotides: TGCGCCAGTTCCCCGGACAGGGGGGGTGGCTACACCTTC.

The rearrangement links TRBV6-5 to TRBJ1-1; D not resolved. Trimming pared 2 bases from V and 1 base from J, leaving 11 bases between. The CDR3 is made up of 15 amino acids. Germline loops: CDR1 MNHEY, CDR2 SVGAGI. CDR3: CASSYTGNKNTEAFF. The CDR3 nucleotides are TGTGCCAGCAGTTACACCGGAAACAAGAACACTGAAGCTTTCTTT.

The chain recombines TRBV5-6 with TRBJ2-7; possibly TRBD2 for D (5 bases). V shed 1 base and J shed 7 bases, with 18 bases lying between them. The CDR3 extends over 15 amino acids. Germline CDR1 SGHDT, CDR2 YYEEEE. The CDR3 reads CASSLKTADRREQYF. DNA for the CDR3: TGTGCCAGCAGCTTGAAGACGGCGGATCGGAGGGAGCAGTACTTC.

The V gene is TRBV6-5, the J gene TRBJ2-7; D might be TRBD2 (6 bases). V was shortened by 7 bases and J by 3 bases, with 13 bases between the two germline ends. CDR1 is MNHEY and CDR2 is SVGAGI in the germline V gene. This CDR3 region has 13 residues. The CDR3 reads CASNGGDFYEQYF. CDR3 DNA sequence: TGTGCCAGCAACGGAGGGGATTTCTACGAGCAGTACTTC.

V usage is TRBV2 and J usage is TRBJ1-1; 7 bases align to TRBD1. The CDR3 has 14 amino acids. The ends lost 7 bases at V and 0 bases at J; junction bases unmatched: 5. Germline V gene sequence: CDR1 SNHLY, CDR2 FYNNEI. The CDR3 loop is CASNPGQMNTEAFF. DNA of the CDR3: TGTGCCAGCAACCCGGGACAGATGAACACTGAAGCTTTCTTT.

V is TRBV11-3 and J is TRBJ2-2; the D is unclear. This CDR3 spans 15 amino acids. Trimming stripped 5 bases from V and 2 bases from J, with 12 bases between. CDR1 SGHNT and CDR2 YENEEA come from the germline V gene. The CDR3 is CASSPFSTNTGELFF. For the CDR3, the DNA is TGTGCCAGCAGCCCCTTCTCGACTAACACCGGGGAGCTGTTTTTT.

J is TRBJ2-2 and V is TRBV4-1, with TRBD2 as a possible D gene (6 bases). The CDR3 covers 14 residues. Germline V gene lookup returns CDR1 MGHRA and CDR2 YSYEKL. The germline V and J ends were trimmed by 0 bases and 7 bases, with 9 bases remaining between them. CDR3 loop: CASSQEWGVGELFF. CDR3 DNA sequence: TGCGCCAGCAGCCAAGAGTGGGGGGTCGGGGAGCTGTTTTTT.

V usage is TRBV9 and J usage is TRBJ2-2, with D perhaps TRBD2 (6 bases). The V end lost 0 bases, the J end lost 4 bases, and 13 bases lay between the germline ends. This CDR3 spans 16 amino acids. In germline, CDR1 is SGDLS, CDR2 YYNGEE. CDR3 bases: TGTGCCAGCAGCGTAGATAGCGGCCTAATCACCGGGGAGCTGTTTTTT. It codes for CASSVDSGLITGELFF. The variable domain in full, completed from reference TRBV9 and TRBJ2-2, reads DSGVTQTPKHLITATGQRVTLRCSPRSGDLSVYWYQQSLDQGLQFLIQYYNGEERAKGNILERFSAQQFPDLHSELNLSSLELGDSALYFCASSVDSGLITGELFFGEGSRLTVL.

The rearrangement joins TRBV18 to TRBJ2-1; TRBD2 is a possible D gene (6 bases). CDR1 is KGHSH and CDR2 is LQKENI in the germline V gene. The length of the CDR3 is 15 residues. V lost 2 bases, J lost 7 bases, and 15 bases lay in between. CDR3: CASSPRALAGNEQFF. The DNA of the CDR3 is TGTGCCAGCTCACCAAGAGCACTAGCTGGAAATGAGCAGTTCTTC.

The gene calls are TRBV7-3 and TRBJ2-2, with 10 bases aligning to TRBD1. V lost 5 bases to trimming and J lost 4 bases; unmatched junction nucleotides: 4. CDR1 is SGHTA, CDR2 FQGTGA, per germline. CDR3 length: 15 residues. CDR3 in amino acids: CASSAGTGATGELFF. In DNA form, the CDR3 reads TGTGCCAGCAGCGCCGGGACAGGGGCCACCGGGGAGCTGTTTTTT.

This chain uses TRBV6-2 or TRBV6-3 with TRBJ1-1; D remains ambiguous. The CDR3 consists of 13 residues. V was trimmed by 2 bases and J by 3 bases, leaving 7 bases between them. Germline V CDR1 and CDR2: MNHEY, SVGEGT. In nucleotides, the CDR3 is TGTGCCAGCAGTTACAACGGATACACTGAAGCTTTCTTT. This codes for CASSYNGYTEAFF.

The chain carries TRBV12-3 or TRBV12-4 and TRBJ1-5; D unclear. The CDR3 is 13 residues long. V was shortened by 8 bases and J by 0 bases, with 8 bases between the two germline ends. CDR3 loop: CASGANSNQPQHF. CDR3 nucleotide sequence: TGTGCCAGCGGAGCCAATAGCAATCAGCCCCAGCATTTT.

The chain combines TRBV4-3 with TRBJ2-7, with 10 bases lining up with TRBD1. Germline V gene lookup returns CDR1 LGHNA and CDR2 YSLEER. V dropped 1 base and J dropped 7; count of bases not matched to a gene: 10. CDR3 size: 16 residues. This CDR3 is CASSQAPGQGTGEQYF. The CDR3 coding sequence is TGCGCCAGCAGCCAAGCACCGGGACAGGGGACGGGGGAGCAGTACTTC.

About this clone: At the DNA level, this CDR3 is encoded by other sequences in the same sample as well. V usage is TRBV2 and J usage is TRBJ1-6; D may be TRBD1 (6 bases). Deletions cut 4 bases from V and 0 bases from J, with 10 bases between. This CDR3 contains 16 residues. Per the germline V gene, CDR1 is SNHLY and CDR2 is FYNNEI. CDR3 in amino acids: CASSGQGSSYNSPLHF. As DNA, the CDR3 is TGTGCCAGCAGTGGGCAGGGGAGCTCCTATAATTCACCCCTCCACTTT.

The CDR3 coding sequence is TGTGCCAGCAGCTGGGACAGGGCGACTGAAGCTTTCTTT. It translates to CASSWDRATEAFF. The chain has TRBV7-3 and TRBJ1-1; TRBD1 matches at 9 bases. The V and J ends lost 4 bases and 5 bases, in that order; junction bases with no gene match: 2. This CDR3 contains 13 residues. Germline loops: CDR1 SGHTA, CDR2 FQGTGA. Complete variable domain (other parts from reference TRBV7-3 and TRBJ1-1): GAGVSQTPSNKVTEKGKYVELRCDPISGHTALYWYRQSLGQGPEFLIYFQGTGAADDSGLPNDRFFAVRPEGSVSTLKIQRTERGDSAVYLCASSWDRATEAFFGQGTRLTVV.

This sequence joins TRBV5-8 and TRBJ1-2, with no clear D. This CDR3 region has 13 residues. The germline CDR1 and CDR2 sequences are SGHTS and YDEGEE. Trimming pared 0 bases from V and 4 bases from J, leaving 7 bases between. CDR3 region: CASSLASSYGYTF. The CDR3 bases are TGTGCCAGCAGCTTGGCGTCTTCCTATGGCTACACCTTC.

This chain links TRBV5-6 with TRBJ2-2; possible D gene TRBD2, 6 bases. Looked up from germline, CDR1 is SGHDT and CDR2 is YYEEEE. Trimming shortened V by 1 base and J by 1 base, and 14 bases separated the two germline ends. This CDR3 contains 17 residues. CDR3 nucleotide sequence: TGTGCCAGCAGCTTGCTGACGGGACTGGTGAACACCGGGGAGCTGTTTTTT. It encodes CASSLLTGLVNTGELFF. Looking up the rest from reference TRBV5-6 and TRBJ2-2 gives the full variable domain: DAGVTQSPTHLIKTRGQQVTLRCSPKSGHDTVSWYQQALGQGPQFIFQYYEEEERQRGNFPDRFSGHQFPNYSSELNVNALLLGDSALYLCASSLLTGLVNTGELFFGEGSRLTVL.

V and J are TRBV4-2 and TRBJ1-1; D possibly corresponds to TRBD1 (6 bases). Trimming took off 3 bases at V and 5 bases at J, with 13 bases between the two ends. This CDR3 region has 14 residues. Germline V gene sequence: CDR1 LGHNA, CDR2 YNFKEQ. The CDR3 is CASSQPDRSTEAFF. The CDR3 region has the DNA TGTGCCAGCAGCCAGCCTGACAGGAGTACTGAAGCTTTCTTT.

CDR3 in DNA: TGTGCCAGCAGCGTGACTAGCGGGAACCAAGAGACCCAGTACTTC. It codes for CASSVTSGNQETQYF. This rearrangement joins TRBV9 to TRBJ2-5; TRBD2 agrees at 11 bases. Trimming took 2 bases from V and 0 from J; bases not matched to a gene: 0. CDR1 is SGDLS and CDR2 is YYNGEE in the germline V gene. The CDR3 totals 15 residues.

This chain connects TRBV28 to TRBJ1-2; D remains ambiguous. Germline V gene data show CDR1 as MDHEN and CDR2 as SYDVKM. V lost 4 bases, J lost 4 bases, and 1 base lay in between. This CDR3 spans 10 amino acids. CDR3 nucleotides: TGTGCCAGCAGTTCCTATGGCTACACCTTC. This codes for CASSSYGYTF.

The rearrangement links TRBV3-1 (or the pseudogene TRBV3-2) to TRBJ2-7; the D gene is possibly TRBD2 (6 bases). Per the germline V gene, CDR1 is LGHDT and CDR2 is YNNKEL (reference sequence). The CDR3 contains 14 residues. The V end lost 2 bases, the J end lost 1 base, and 9 bases lay between the germline ends. The CDR3 protein is CASSQFAGSYEQYF. CDR3 DNA sequence: TGTGCCAGCAGCCAATTCGCGGGGTCCTACGAGCAGTACTTC.